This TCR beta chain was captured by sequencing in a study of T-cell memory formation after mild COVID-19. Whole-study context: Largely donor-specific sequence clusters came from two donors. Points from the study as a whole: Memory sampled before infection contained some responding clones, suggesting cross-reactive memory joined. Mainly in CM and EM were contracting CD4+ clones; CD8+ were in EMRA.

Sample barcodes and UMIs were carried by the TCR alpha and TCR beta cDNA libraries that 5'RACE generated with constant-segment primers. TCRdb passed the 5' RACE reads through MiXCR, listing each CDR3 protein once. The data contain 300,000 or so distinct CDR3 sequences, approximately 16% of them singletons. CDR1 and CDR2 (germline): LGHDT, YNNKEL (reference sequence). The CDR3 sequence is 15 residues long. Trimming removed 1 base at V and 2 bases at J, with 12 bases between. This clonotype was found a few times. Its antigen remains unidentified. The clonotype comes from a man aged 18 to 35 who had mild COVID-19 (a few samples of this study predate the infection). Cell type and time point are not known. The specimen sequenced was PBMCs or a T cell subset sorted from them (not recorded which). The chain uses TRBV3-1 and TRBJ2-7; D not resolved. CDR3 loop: CASSQGVDIPYEQYF. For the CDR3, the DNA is TGTGCCAGCAGCCAAGGGGTGGATATTCCCTACGAGCAGTACTTC.